This T cell receptor beta chain was observed in a study of T cells after yellow fever vaccination. Broader study findings: Detected again after the booster were most primary-vaccination clones, at about 96% CD4 and more than 70% CD8. Highly abundant clonotypes carried over from the bulk population could end up in FACS-sorted repertoires as contaminants.

In making TCR cDNA, 5'RACE template switching added a universal primer site and UMIs to it. TCRdb ran MiXCR on the 5' RACE reads and lists one entry per CDR3 protein. The sample gives about 74,000 distinct CDR3 sequences, around 6.9% of which show up once; about a third is in the top ten. The CDR3 extends over 13 amino acids. The V and J ends lost 5 bases and 6 bases respectively, with 12 bases between them. Per germline, CDR1 LNHDA and CDR2 SQIVND (reference sequence). In the case of this clonotype: The target antigen is unknown.

Sample: CD8+ T cells sorted from PBMCs, taken roughly 5 days after the first yellow fever vaccination. The chain links TRBV19 to TRBJ2-3; tentative D call: TRBD2 (6 bases). This sequence originates from a man younger than 35 who received the YFV17D yellow fever vaccine. In nucleotides, the CDR3 is TGTGCCAGTAGTCCCATGGGAGGCGATACGCAGTATTTT. This encodes CASSPMGGDTQYF.